This paragraph reports one T cell receptor (beta chain). Specified time point: new active TB diagnosis, blood taken before or within 7 days of starting treatment. This specimen comes from a study of T cells in tuberculosis. The V gene's germline CDR1 is SGDLS and CDR2 YYNGEE. The length of the CDR3 is 17 residues. Trimming pared 0 bases from V and 4 bases from J, leaving 17 bases between. The method was immunoSEQ multiplex PCR; TCRdb's version includes in-frame clones alone and lacks a portion of them. Here the sample spans about 34,000 clones, 93% being singletons. This TCR came from an adult with tuberculosis. Source: PBMCs, taken at tuberculosis diagnosis. The chain joins TRBV9 to TRBJ2-1, with D possibly matching TRBD2 (7 bases). CDR3 loop: CASSVASGGRSYNEQFF. CDR3 sequence (DNA): TGTGCCAGCAGCGTAGCCTCGGGGGGCCGCTCGTACAATGAGCAGTTCTTC.